The source of this T cell receptor (beta chain) is a study of blood T cell repertoires in COVID-19. About the study: Acute and convalescent COVID-19 samples came from the United States, Italy and Spain.

V was trimmed by 2 bases and J by 5 bases, leaving 12 bases between them. The CDR3 sequence is 14 residues long. Per the germline V gene, CDR1 is LNHDA and CDR2 is SQIVND (reference sequence). Original processing methods: Reference gene primer amplification gave nucleated cell count estimates. Libraries were prepared by immunoSEQ multiplex PCR; TCRdb keeps only in-frame clonotypes and omits some of them. V and J calls and clone size are as listed in that table; D and trimming were resolved from the DNA. The sample has around 160,000 clones, 75% to 90% seen once. This clonotype was obtained from a man aged 80 or over with acute or convalescent COVID-19. Sequenced input: peripheral blood. The chain recombines TRBV19 with TRBJ2-5; possibly TRBD1 for D (5 bases). The CDR3 coding sequence is TGTGCCAGTAGTATAAGGGGCTCCCCGGAGACCCAGTACTTC. The encoded protein is CASSIRGSPETQYF. The full variable domain, in which reference TRBV19 and TRBJ2-5 provide the parts outside the CDR3, is DGGITQSPKYLFRKEGQNVTLSCEQNLNHDAMYWYRQDPGQGLRLIYYSQIVNDFQKGDIAEGYSVSREKKESFPLTVTSAQKNPTAFYLCASSIRGSPETQYFGPGTRLLVL.